This passage covers 21 T cell receptor beta chains from one sample sequenced in a study of blood T cell repertoires in COVID-19. Profiling relied on immunoSEQ multiplex PCR, and the TCRdb table lists in-frame clones only, not all of them. The data show 100,000 to 150,000 clones, 86% seen once. Input material: peripheral blood. These receptors were taken from a man in his forties or fifties with acute or convalescent COVID-19.

J is TRBJ1-6 and V is TRBV6-5; the D gene is possibly TRBD1 (6 bases). The CDR3 is 14 amino acids. The V end lost 6 bases, the J end lost 15 bases, and 21 bases lay between the germline ends. In germline, CDR1 is MNHEY, CDR2 SVGAGI. The CDR3 protein is CASRGNAGTLFLHF. In DNA form, the CDR3 reads TGTGCCAGCAGGGGAAACGCCGGGACACTTTTCCTCCACTTT.

There are a few counts of this clone. The rearrangement links TRBV2 to TRBJ1-1; D remains unclear. Germline CDR1 and CDR2: SNHLY and FYNNEI. The CDR3 totals 11 residues. V lost 6 bases to trimming and J lost 2 bases, with 4 bases between them. CDR3 DNA sequence: TGTGCCAGCAGCCTAAACACTGAAGCTTTCTTT. Translation: CASSLNTEAFF.

The genes are TRBV5-1 and TRBJ2-1, with TRBD2 identical over 7 bases. The V and J ends lost 0 bases and 7 bases, in that order; junction bases with no gene match: 1. CDR3 size: 13 residues. The germline CDR1 and CDR2 sequences are SGHRS and YFSETQ. The CDR3 DNA follows: TGCGCCAGCAGCTTGGCCGGGGGGAATGAGCAGTTCTTC. Residues: CASSLAGGNEQFF.

This sequence joins TRBV11-2 and TRBJ2-3, with 7 bases aligning to TRBD1. In germline, CDR1 is SGHAT, CDR2 FQNNGV. V lost 1 base to trimming and J lost 7 bases; unmatched junction nucleotides: 8. This CDR3 region has 15 residues. The CDR3 is CASSLVRGLRHTQYF. Written as DNA, the CDR3 is TGTGCCAGCAGCTTAGTCAGGGGGTTGAGGCATACGCAGTATTTT. The complete variable domain, with remaining parts taken from reference TRBV11-2 and TRBJ2-3, reads EAGVAQSPRYKIIEKRQSVAFWCNPISGHATLYWYQQILGQGPKLLIQFQNNGVVDDSQLPKDRFSAERLKGVDSTLKIQPAKLEDSAVYLCASSLVRGLRHTQYFGPGTRLTVL.

The chain joins TRBV5-1 to TRBJ2-1; no reliable D call. Trimming removed 0 bases from V and 5 bases from J, with 6 bases in between. The CDR3 consists of 13 residues. Germline V gene sequence: CDR1 SGHRS, CDR2 YFSETQ. Here the CDR3 reads CASSLDEDNEQFF. CDR3 DNA: TGCGCCAGCAGCTTGGACGAGGACAATGAGCAGTTCTTC.

The rearrangement links TRBV12-3 or TRBV12-4 to TRBJ1-1; D is unresolved. The CDR3 totals 12 residues. V was trimmed by 10 bases and J by 0 bases, leaving 9 bases between them. The CDR3 spells CATRKLNTEAFF. The CDR3 coding sequence is TGTGCCACTAGGAAGTTGAACACTGAAGCTTTCTTT.

This clone was recorded only once. The chain links TRBV19 to TRBJ1-5, with D hard to call. The CDR3 extends over 13 amino acids. Deletions cut 6 bases from V and 5 bases from J, with 11 bases between. Per the germline V gene, CDR1 is LNHDA and CDR2 is SQIVND (reference sequence). The CDR3 loop reads CASRRREDQPQHF. In nucleotides, the CDR3 is TGTGCCAGTAGACGCCGGGAAGATCAGCCCCAGCATTTT.

The chain uses TRBV5-5 and TRBJ1-3; the match to TRBD1 covers 8 bases. With 2 bases clipped from V and 8 bases from J, the junction kept 3 bases outside the gene matches. In germline, CDR1 is SGHKS, CDR2 YYEKEE (reference sequence). This CDR3 spans 13 amino acids. The CDR3 protein is CASSLQQGDTIYF. The CDR3 DNA follows: TGTGCCAGCAGCTTACAACAGGGGGACACCATATATTTT.

This sequence joins TRBV10-3 and TRBJ2-7; 8 nucleotides align to TRBD1. The CDR3 spans 14 residues. CDR1 is ENHRY and CDR2 is SYGVKD in the germline V gene. Trimming removed 0 bases from V and 7 bases from J; junction bases left unmatched: 5. The DNA of the CDR3 is TGTGCCATCAGTGAGTCGAGGACAGGGCAAGAGCAGTACTTC. It translates to CAISESRTGQEQYF.

The chain couples TRBV6-1 to TRBJ2-1; no reliable D call. The ends were cut back, 0 bases at V and 5 bases at J, with 11 bases in the middle. Germline lookup yields CDR1 MNHNS and CDR2 SASEGT. The CDR3 sequence is 15 residues long. CDR3 region: CASSEALNSNNEQFF. The CDR3 region has the DNA TGTGCCAGCAGTGAAGCGCTCAACAGCAACAATGAGCAGTTCTTC.

The CDR3 DNA reads TGTGCCAGCAGCCAACCCACCTTGGCGGGGGGGCCTGCTAGCACAGATACGCAGTATTTT. This translates into CASSQPTLAGGPASTDTQYF. The chain joins TRBV3-1 (or the pseudogene TRBV3-2) to TRBJ2-3; 9 bases agree with TRBD2. The CDR3 spans 20 residues. Germline V gene lookup returns CDR1 LGHDT and CDR2 YNNKEL (reference sequence). V was clipped by 2 bases and J by 0 bases; unmatched bases: 15.

This clone was observed a single time. The V and J genes are TRBV5-1 and TRBJ2-2, with 10 bases matching TRBD2. From germline, CDR1 is SGHRS and CDR2 YFSETQ. The CDR3 extends over 15 amino acids. The V segment lost 4 bases and the J segment 5 bases; nucleotides outside the gene matches: 5. CDR3: CASSPIAGGTGELFF. In DNA, the CDR3 is TGCGCCAGCAGCCCTATAGCGGGAGGTACCGGGGAGCTGTTTTTT.

The V and J genes are TRBV15 and TRBJ1-6, with D unresolved. Germline lookup yields CDR1 LNHNV and CDR2 YYDKDF (reference sequence). The CDR3 length is 14 residues. V was trimmed by 5 bases and J by 9 bases, leaving 14 bases between them. CDR3 sequence reads: CATSRVLPGSPLHF. CDR3 DNA sequence: TGTGCCACCAGCCGGGTCCTTCCGGGTTCACCCCTCCACTTT.

V and J are TRBV3-1 (or the pseudogene TRBV3-2) and TRBJ2-3, with a tentative D call TRBD1 (6 bases). Per the germline V gene, CDR1 is LGHDT and CDR2 is YNNKEL (reference sequence). V was trimmed by 3 bases and J by 2 bases, leaving 12 bases between them. The CDR3 totals 15 residues. CDR3 region: CASSQTGVHTDTQYF. The CDR3 DNA is TGTGCCAGCAGCCAGACAGGAGTTCACACAGATACGCAGTATTTT.

The CDR3 DNA reads as TGTGCCAGCAGTGAAGCGCCGGGGATTGAAAAACTGTTTTTT. It specifies CASSEAPGIEKLFF. The V gene is TRBV6-1, the J gene TRBJ1-4; D is ambiguous. Germline CDR1 MNHNS, CDR2 SASEGT. The V gene lost 0 bases and the J gene lost 7 bases, with 9 bases spanning the gap. The CDR3 loop spans 14 amino acids.

The chain couples TRBV10-3 to TRBJ2-3; D might be TRBD2 (5 bases). V was clipped by 11 bases and J by 2 bases, with 23 bases between them. Looked up from germline, CDR1 is ENHRY and CDR2 is SYGVKD. The CDR3 contains 16 residues. Written as DNA, the CDR3 is TGTGCCTCGCTGGCCTTACTCGGGGAAGACACAGATACGCAGTATTTT. Amino acids: CASLALLGEDTDTQYF.

This clone was seen only once. This chain connects TRBV27 to TRBJ2-3; D call uncertain. V shed 0 bases and J shed 5 bases, with 6 bases lying between them. This CDR3 has 13 amino acids. Germline CDR1 is MNHEY and CDR2 is SMNVEV (reference sequence). CDR3 nucleotides: TGTGCCAGCAGTTTATCGCGACTAGATACGCAGTATTTT. This gives the protein CASSLSRLDTQYF.

This chain joins TRBV5-4 and TRBJ2-5; D ambiguous. The CDR3 loop spans 14 amino acids. V gave up 0 bases and J gave up 5 bases, with 11 bases separating them. CDR1 and CDR2 (germline): SGHNT, YYREEE (reference sequence). The CDR3 loop reads CASSLGALSETQYF. The DNA for the CDR3 is TGTGCCAGCAGCTTGGGGGCATTGTCGGAGACCCAGTACTTC.

This clone has a single count. V usage is TRBV27 and J usage is TRBJ2-7; D is perhaps TRBD2 (5 bases). This CDR3 is 14 amino acids long. Germline CDR1 MNHEY, CDR2 SMNVEV (reference sequence). Trimming left V 3 bases short and J 3 bases short, with 12 bases between. CDR3 nucleotides: TGTGCCAGCAGTTTCAGAGGGATTCTCTACGAGCAGTACTTC. Protein sequence: CASSFRGILYEQYF.

V gene TRBV21-1 combines with J gene TRBJ2-1; the table's D call of TRBD2 was not tested on the DNA. TRBV21-1 is shown as a pseudogene. This CDR3 has 13 residues. CDR3 residues: CASTTSGANEQFF. The DNA for the CDR3 is TGTGCCAGCACGACTAGCGGAGCCAATGAGCAGTTCTTC.

The chain combines TRBV5-8 with TRBJ1-4; D is unresolved. Germline V gene sequence: CDR1 SGHTS, CDR2 YDEGEE. This CDR3 region has 16 residues. V was trimmed by 3 bases and J by 7 bases, leaving 19 bases between them. The CDR3 nucleotides read TGTGCCAGCAGCTCTCAGCGGAGGGCCAACAGTGAAAAACTGTTTTTT. Translation: CASSSQRRANSEKLFF.